The 13 T cell receptor beta chains below all came from one sample that was sequenced in a study of shared clonotypes between healthy human individuals. Clones were read by immunoSEQ multiplex PCR, and TCRdb kept only the in-frame ones, dropping some. Here the sample spans fewer than 550,000 clones, 75% to 80% being singletons. The sequencing sample was made of PBMCs. These receptors came from a woman aged 35 to 49 in good health. Some clones in this sample may be carry-over from other donors' samples.

The V call is TRBV6-5, the J call TRBJ2-3; 12 bases fit TRBD2. Germline CDR1 and CDR2: MNHEY and SVGAGI. This CDR3 comprises 12 residues. With V trimmed by 6 bases and J by 14 bases, 6 bases remained unmatched. CDR3 protein: CASRDLAGGWYF. The DNA for the CDR3 is TGTGCCAGCAGGGATCTAGCGGGAGGGTGGTATTTT.

The chain has TRBV9 and TRBJ2-7, with D possibly called TRBD1 or TRBD2 (5 bases each). V dropped 3 bases and J dropped 0 bases, with 13 bases sitting between them. CDR3 length: 15 residues. Germline CDR1 and CDR2: SGDLS and YYNGEE. This chain's CDR3 is CASSEDAGGSYEQYF. The CDR3 coding sequence is TGTGCCAGCAGCGAAGACGCTGGGGGCTCCTACGAGCAGTACTTC.

On this clone itself: A read error is the likely source, as a far larger clone sits one nucleotide away. This chain uses TRBV2 with TRBJ1-1; no reliable D call. Per the germline V gene, CDR1 is SNHLY and CDR2 is FYNNEI. The V end lost 2 bases, the J end lost 1 base, and 5 bases lay between the germline ends. This CDR3 spans 13 amino acids. The CDR3 spells CASSEWENTEAFF. The CDR3 DNA is TGTGCCAGCAGTGAATGGGAGAACACTGAAGCTTTCTTT.

The chain is built from TRBV29-1 and TRBJ2-6, with 9 bases that match TRBD1. Germline values: CDR1 SQVTM, CDR2 ANQGSEA. There are 18 residues in the CDR3. With V trimmed by 2 bases and J by 0 bases, 8 bases remained unmatched. CDR3 loop: CSVEFLGQGGSGANVLTF. As DNA, the CDR3 is TGCAGCGTTGAATTTTTGGGACAGGGAGGCTCTGGGGCCAACGTCCTGACTTTC.

This chain connects TRBV5-4 to TRBJ1-3; D is uncertain. There are 15 residues in the CDR3. Germline loops: CDR1 SGHNT, CDR2 YYREEE (reference sequence). V was clipped by 4 bases and J by 6 bases, with 17 bases between them. The CDR3 loop reads CASSTWTLGSNTIYF. The CDR3 DNA reads as TGTGCCAGCAGCACGTGGACCCTTGGTTCAAACACCATATATTTT.

The J gene is TRBJ2-1, the V gene TRBV5-1; 7 bases line up with TRBD2. The junction had 9 bases not matched to a gene; V was cut back by 9 bases and J by 0 bases. The germline V gene has CDR1 SGHRS and CDR2 YFSETQ. This CDR3 is 15 amino acids long. The CDR3 coding sequence is TGCGCCACCCACCCCGGGGGGAGCTCCTACAATGAGCAGTTCTTC. This codes for CATHPGGSSYNEQFF.

This rearrangement joins TRBV28 to TRBJ1-5; the D is unclear. V dropped 5 bases and J dropped 0 bases, with 14 bases sitting between them. Germline V gene data show CDR1 as MDHEN and CDR2 as SYDVKM. The CDR3 is 16 residues long. The CDR3 DNA follows: TGTGCCAGCAGTCCTATTGAACTTAATAGCAATCAGCCCCAGCATTTT. It encodes CASSPIELNSNQPQHF.

This rearrangement joins TRBV18 to TRBJ2-2; 7 bases fit TRBD1. Germline CDR1 KGHSH, CDR2 LQKENI. V shed 3 bases and J 1 base; nucleotides not matched to a gene: 5. This CDR3 comprises 16 residues. CDR3 sequence (DNA): TGTGCCAGCTCACCTAGGGGACAGATGAACACCGGGGAGCTGTTTTTT. Translating gives CASSPRGQMNTGELFF.

Only a few counts were recorded for this clone. The V and J genes are TRBV30 and TRBJ1-2; 10 nucleotides agree with TRBD1. The CDR3 covers 15 residues. From germline, CDR1 is GTSNPN and CDR2 SVGIG (reference sequence). V was pared by 3 bases and J by 7 bases, with 11 bases of the junction left unmatched. As DNA, the CDR3 is TGTGCCTGGAGCCCCAAGGGACAGGGGCCAACTGGCTACACCTTC. Protein: CAWSPKGQGPTGYTF.

In regard to this clone: A junction boundary mismatches the germline segment, possibly from a read error. The V and J genes are TRBV28 and TRBJ2-4, with no clear D. There are 19 residues in the CDR3. CDR1 and CDR2 (germline): MDHEN, SYDVKM. This chain's CDR3 is CASSLFQSIHGLPKNIQCF. The DNA for the CDR3 is TGTGCCAGCAGTTTGTTTCAGTCCATCCATGGGTTGCCCAAAAACATTCAGTGCTTC.

The chain carries TRBV29-1 and TRBJ2-2; no firm D call. The V gene's germline CDR1 is SQVTM and CDR2 ANQGSEA. V lost 3 bases, J lost 5 bases, and 10 bases lay in between. The length of the CDR3 is 13 residues. CDR3 loop: CSVDPTRTGELFF. DNA of the CDR3: TGCAGCGTTGACCCGACACGGACCGGGGAGCTGTTTTTT.

This chain links TRBV10-3 with TRBJ2-1; a weak D match, TRBD1 (6 bases). Trimming took off 5 bases at V and 0 bases at J, with 11 bases between the two ends. The CDR3 is 15 residues long. Germline V gives CDR1 ENHRY, CDR2 SYGVKD. The CDR3 coding sequence is TGTGCCATCAGTAGAGACAGGAGCTCCTACAATGAGCAGTTCTTC. This sequence encodes CAISRDRSSYNEQFF.

This clone was observed a single time. The chain joins TRBV19 to TRBJ2-7, with TRBD2 as a possible D gene (6 bases). The germline V gene encodes CDR1 LNHDA and CDR2 SQIVND (reference sequence). V shed 2 bases and J shed 3 bases, with 14 bases lying between them. This CDR3 is built from 15 residues. This CDR3 is CASSISPLARYEQYF. CDR3 in DNA: TGTGCCAGTAGTATAAGCCCACTAGCTCGCTACGAGCAGTACTTC.